These 9 T cell receptor beta chains were sequenced from one sample in a study of blood T cells in healthy people across ages. With a J-beta primer mix and a sample-barcoded 5' primer, a second PCR ran 7 to 11 cycles. MiXCR, run by TCRdb on the 5' RACE reads, gives a single entry per CDR3 protein. Among hundreds of thousands of distinct CDR3 sequences, about 20% were seen once, and the ten largest hold roughly 22%. Sequenced sample: blood. All receptors derive from a man aged 65 to 85 in good health.

The chain links TRBV21-1 to TRBJ2-5; the table gives TRBD2 as D, unverified against the DNA. The J call may be faulty, since TRBJ2-1 better matches the DNA end. TRBV21-1 is designated a pseudogene. The CDR3 contains 18 residues. The CDR3 nucleotides read TGTGCCAGCAGCAAACGACTAGCGGGGGGCGGCGGCTACAATGAGCAGTTCTTC. It codes for CASSKRLAGGGGYNEQFF.

The chain's CDR3 is CARETSRRTDTQYF. The CDR3 bases are TGTGCCAGGGAAACATCCAGACGGACTGATACGCAGTATTTT. V and J are TRBV2 and TRBJ2-3; D is perhaps TRBD2 (5 bases). Trimming stripped 9 bases from V and 6 bases from J, with 19 bases between. Germline CDR1 is SNHLY and CDR2 is FYNNEI. CDR3 length: 14 amino acids. Full variable domain (missing parts from reference TRBV2 and TRBJ2-3): EPEVTQTPSHQVTQMGQEVILRCVPISNHLYFYWYRQILGQKVEFLVSFYNNEISEKSEIFDDQFSVERPDGSNFTLKIRSTKLEDSAMYFCARETSRRTDTQYFGPGTRLTVL.

V is TRBV10-3 and J is TRBJ2-7; the match to TRBD1 covers 9 bases. The J call could be wrong; TRBJ2-1 is a better fit for the DNA end. CDR1 is ENHRY, CDR2 SYGVKD, per germline. The CDR3 runs 15 residues. CDR3: CAISGTGTGMDEQFF. The DNA of the CDR3 is TGTGCCATCAGTGGAACCGGGACAGGGATGGATGAGCAGTTCTTC.

The chain employs TRBV6-2 or TRBV6-3 and TRBJ2-7; D could derive from TRBD1 or TRBD2 (5 bases each). In germline, CDR1 is MNHEY, CDR2 SVGEGT. V lost 2 bases and J lost 3, with 8 bases in between. The CDR3 has 13 residues. The CDR3 protein is CASSYRDRYEQYV. CDR3 sequence (DNA): TGTGCCAGCAGTTACCGGGACCGCTACGAGCAGTACGTC.

Comments on this clonotype: One end of the junction fails to match germline, which may point to a read error. V is TRBV2 and J is TRBJ2-3; D possibly corresponds to TRBD2 (5 bases). This CDR3 is built from 12 residues. Germline-derived CDR1 and CDR2 are SNHLY and FYNNEI. The CDR3 sequence: CASSGERTGKEF. In DNA, the CDR3 is TGTGCCAGCAGTGGAGAGAGGACTGGGAAGGAATTT.

The chain links TRBV28 to TRBJ2-3, with TRBD1 matching over 7 bases. Germline CDR1 and CDR2: MDHEN and SYDVKM. The CDR3 length is 15 residues. V dropped 3 bases and J dropped 2; count of bases not matched to a gene: 5. The DNA of the CDR3 is TGTGCCAGCAGTTTTAAAGGACAGGCCACAGATACGCAGTATTTT. Its translation is CASSFKGQATDTQYF.

This clonotype has only a few counts. The chain is built from TRBV4-3 and TRBJ2-3, with 7 bases lining up with TRBD2. The CDR3 loop spans 16 amino acids. V dropped 1 base and J dropped 4; count of bases not matched to a gene: 8. The germline V gene encodes CDR1 LGHNA and CDR2 YSLEER. The CDR3 loop reads CASSQGHGRSPDTQYF. The DNA for the CDR3 is TGCGCCAGCAGCCAAGGGCACGGGAGGTCCCCAGATACGCAGTATTTT.

The V call is TRBV24-1, the J call TRBJ1-5; D is undetermined. The CDR3 is 13 residues long. Germline lookup yields CDR1 KGHDR and CDR2 SFDVKD. Between the trimmed V and J ends, which lost 4 bases and 7 bases, there was a span of 10 bases. CDR3 nucleotide sequence: TGTGCCACCAGTGACGGTGGAGAACAGCCCCAGCATTTT. Translated: CATSDGGEQPQHF.

This clonotype has just a few counts. The chain is built from TRBV3-1 and TRBJ1-3; no clear D. Germline values: CDR1 LGHDT, CDR2 YNNKEL (reference sequence). The CDR3 is made up of 15 amino acids. Trimming cost V 0 bases and J 1 base, with 7 bases left between them. The DNA of the CDR3 is TGTGCCAGCAGCCAAGAGAAATCGTCTGGAAACACCATATATTTT. Its translation: CASSQEKSSGNTIYF.